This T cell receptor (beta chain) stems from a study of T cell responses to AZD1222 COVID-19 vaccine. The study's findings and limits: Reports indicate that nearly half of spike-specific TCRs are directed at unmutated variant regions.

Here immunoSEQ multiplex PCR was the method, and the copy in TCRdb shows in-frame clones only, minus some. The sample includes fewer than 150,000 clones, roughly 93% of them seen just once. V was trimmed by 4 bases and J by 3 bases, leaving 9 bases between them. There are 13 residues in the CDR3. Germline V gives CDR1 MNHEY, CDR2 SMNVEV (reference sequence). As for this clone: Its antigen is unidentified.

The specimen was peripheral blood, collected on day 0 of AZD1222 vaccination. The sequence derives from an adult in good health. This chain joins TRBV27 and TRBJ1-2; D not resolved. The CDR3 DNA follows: TGTGCCAGCAGTTCCCACCTGGACTATGGCTACACCTTC. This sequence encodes CASSSHLDYGYTF.